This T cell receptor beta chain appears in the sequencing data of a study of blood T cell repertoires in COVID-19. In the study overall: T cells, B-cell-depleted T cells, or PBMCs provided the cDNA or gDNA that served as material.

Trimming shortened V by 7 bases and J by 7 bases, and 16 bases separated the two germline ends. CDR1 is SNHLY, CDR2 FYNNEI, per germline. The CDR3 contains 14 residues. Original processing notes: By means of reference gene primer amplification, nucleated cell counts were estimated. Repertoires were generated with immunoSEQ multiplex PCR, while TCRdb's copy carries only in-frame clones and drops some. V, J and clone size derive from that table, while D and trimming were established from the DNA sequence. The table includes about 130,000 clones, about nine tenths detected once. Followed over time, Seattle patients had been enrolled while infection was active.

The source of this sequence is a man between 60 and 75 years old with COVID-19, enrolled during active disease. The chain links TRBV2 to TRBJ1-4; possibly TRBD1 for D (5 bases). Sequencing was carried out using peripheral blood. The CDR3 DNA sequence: TGTGCCAGCATGGGGGGTCGTTCTGGTGAAAAACTGTTTTTT. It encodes CASMGGRSGEKLFF.